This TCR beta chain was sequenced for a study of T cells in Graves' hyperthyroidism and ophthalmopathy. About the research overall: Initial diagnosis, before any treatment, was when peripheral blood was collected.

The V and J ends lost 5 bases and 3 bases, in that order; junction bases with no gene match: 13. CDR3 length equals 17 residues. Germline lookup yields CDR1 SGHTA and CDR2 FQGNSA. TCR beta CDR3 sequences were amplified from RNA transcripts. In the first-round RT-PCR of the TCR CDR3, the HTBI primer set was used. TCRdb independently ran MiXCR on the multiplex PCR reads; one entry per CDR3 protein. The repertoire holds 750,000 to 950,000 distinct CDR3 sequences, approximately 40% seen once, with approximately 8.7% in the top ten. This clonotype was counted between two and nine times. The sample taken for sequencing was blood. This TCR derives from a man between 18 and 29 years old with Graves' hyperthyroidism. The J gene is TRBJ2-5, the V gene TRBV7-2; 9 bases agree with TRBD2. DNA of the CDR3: TGTGCCAGCAGCCAACATTTCCTAGCGGGGTTAAAAGAGACCCAGTACTTC. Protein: CASSQHFLAGLKETQYF. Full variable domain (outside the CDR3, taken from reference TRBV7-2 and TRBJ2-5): GAGVSQSPSNKVTEKGKDVELRCDPISGHTALYWYRQSLGQGLEFLIYFQGNSAPDKSGLPSDRFSAERTGGSVSTLTIQRTQQEDSAVYLCASSQHFLAGLKETQYFGPGTRLLVL.